This T cell receptor beta chain was observed in a study of OX40 agonist ivuxolimab in advanced cancers. For the study at large: Three patients showed partial responses: one hepatocellular carcinoma and two cutaneous melanoma cases. Notes on the study in general: Low normalized T-cell clonal expansion also characterized some of the nonresponders.

Data came from immunoSEQ multiplex PCR; TCRdb stores just in-frame clones and leaves some out. The data hold fewer than 85,000 clones, with approximately 80% observed a single time. A note on this clone: Its target is not known.

There are 16 residues in the CDR3. Between the trimmed V and J ends, which lost 6 bases and 6 bases, there was a span of 23 bases. This clonotype was obtained from an adult with an advanced solid tumor such as melanoma, head and neck, liver or kidney cancer. V usage is TRBV23-1 and J usage is TRBJ1-2; a weak D match, TRBD1 (6 bases). TRBV23-1 is flagged as an ORF with uncertain function. This specimen was CD4+ or CD8+ T cells sorted from blood, taken in a trial of the OX40 agonist ivuxolimab. This CDR3 reads CASRYFKTGLSDGYTF. The CDR3 DNA sequence: TGCGCCAGCAGGTACTTCAAAACAGGGTTGTCGGATGGCTACACCTTC.